This record covers a single T cell receptor beta chain. CDR3 length: 16 residues. In germline, CDR1 is SGHKS, CDR2 YYEKEE (reference sequence). The trim removed 3 bases at V and 8 bases at J, leaving 14 bases unmatched. This sample stems from a study of T-cell reconstitution after alpha-beta-depleted transplantation in children. Preparing the TCRbeta library involved the use of unique molecular identifiers. MiXCR, applied by TCRdb to the PCR reads, yields one record per CDR3 protein. The profile shows about 500,000 distinct CDR3 sequences, about 31% of them singletons. The chain joins TRBV5-5 to TRBJ1-2; 9 nucleotides match TRBD1. Material: PBMCs from the stem cell graft donor, obtained from the stem cell graft. The sequence was collected from a human donor who donated a stem cell graft to a child with aplastic anemia. CDR3 sequence: CASSWGTGPTHGGYTF. In nucleotides, the CDR3 is TGTGCCAGCAGCTGGGGGACAGGGCCCACCCATGGCGGCTACACCTTC.